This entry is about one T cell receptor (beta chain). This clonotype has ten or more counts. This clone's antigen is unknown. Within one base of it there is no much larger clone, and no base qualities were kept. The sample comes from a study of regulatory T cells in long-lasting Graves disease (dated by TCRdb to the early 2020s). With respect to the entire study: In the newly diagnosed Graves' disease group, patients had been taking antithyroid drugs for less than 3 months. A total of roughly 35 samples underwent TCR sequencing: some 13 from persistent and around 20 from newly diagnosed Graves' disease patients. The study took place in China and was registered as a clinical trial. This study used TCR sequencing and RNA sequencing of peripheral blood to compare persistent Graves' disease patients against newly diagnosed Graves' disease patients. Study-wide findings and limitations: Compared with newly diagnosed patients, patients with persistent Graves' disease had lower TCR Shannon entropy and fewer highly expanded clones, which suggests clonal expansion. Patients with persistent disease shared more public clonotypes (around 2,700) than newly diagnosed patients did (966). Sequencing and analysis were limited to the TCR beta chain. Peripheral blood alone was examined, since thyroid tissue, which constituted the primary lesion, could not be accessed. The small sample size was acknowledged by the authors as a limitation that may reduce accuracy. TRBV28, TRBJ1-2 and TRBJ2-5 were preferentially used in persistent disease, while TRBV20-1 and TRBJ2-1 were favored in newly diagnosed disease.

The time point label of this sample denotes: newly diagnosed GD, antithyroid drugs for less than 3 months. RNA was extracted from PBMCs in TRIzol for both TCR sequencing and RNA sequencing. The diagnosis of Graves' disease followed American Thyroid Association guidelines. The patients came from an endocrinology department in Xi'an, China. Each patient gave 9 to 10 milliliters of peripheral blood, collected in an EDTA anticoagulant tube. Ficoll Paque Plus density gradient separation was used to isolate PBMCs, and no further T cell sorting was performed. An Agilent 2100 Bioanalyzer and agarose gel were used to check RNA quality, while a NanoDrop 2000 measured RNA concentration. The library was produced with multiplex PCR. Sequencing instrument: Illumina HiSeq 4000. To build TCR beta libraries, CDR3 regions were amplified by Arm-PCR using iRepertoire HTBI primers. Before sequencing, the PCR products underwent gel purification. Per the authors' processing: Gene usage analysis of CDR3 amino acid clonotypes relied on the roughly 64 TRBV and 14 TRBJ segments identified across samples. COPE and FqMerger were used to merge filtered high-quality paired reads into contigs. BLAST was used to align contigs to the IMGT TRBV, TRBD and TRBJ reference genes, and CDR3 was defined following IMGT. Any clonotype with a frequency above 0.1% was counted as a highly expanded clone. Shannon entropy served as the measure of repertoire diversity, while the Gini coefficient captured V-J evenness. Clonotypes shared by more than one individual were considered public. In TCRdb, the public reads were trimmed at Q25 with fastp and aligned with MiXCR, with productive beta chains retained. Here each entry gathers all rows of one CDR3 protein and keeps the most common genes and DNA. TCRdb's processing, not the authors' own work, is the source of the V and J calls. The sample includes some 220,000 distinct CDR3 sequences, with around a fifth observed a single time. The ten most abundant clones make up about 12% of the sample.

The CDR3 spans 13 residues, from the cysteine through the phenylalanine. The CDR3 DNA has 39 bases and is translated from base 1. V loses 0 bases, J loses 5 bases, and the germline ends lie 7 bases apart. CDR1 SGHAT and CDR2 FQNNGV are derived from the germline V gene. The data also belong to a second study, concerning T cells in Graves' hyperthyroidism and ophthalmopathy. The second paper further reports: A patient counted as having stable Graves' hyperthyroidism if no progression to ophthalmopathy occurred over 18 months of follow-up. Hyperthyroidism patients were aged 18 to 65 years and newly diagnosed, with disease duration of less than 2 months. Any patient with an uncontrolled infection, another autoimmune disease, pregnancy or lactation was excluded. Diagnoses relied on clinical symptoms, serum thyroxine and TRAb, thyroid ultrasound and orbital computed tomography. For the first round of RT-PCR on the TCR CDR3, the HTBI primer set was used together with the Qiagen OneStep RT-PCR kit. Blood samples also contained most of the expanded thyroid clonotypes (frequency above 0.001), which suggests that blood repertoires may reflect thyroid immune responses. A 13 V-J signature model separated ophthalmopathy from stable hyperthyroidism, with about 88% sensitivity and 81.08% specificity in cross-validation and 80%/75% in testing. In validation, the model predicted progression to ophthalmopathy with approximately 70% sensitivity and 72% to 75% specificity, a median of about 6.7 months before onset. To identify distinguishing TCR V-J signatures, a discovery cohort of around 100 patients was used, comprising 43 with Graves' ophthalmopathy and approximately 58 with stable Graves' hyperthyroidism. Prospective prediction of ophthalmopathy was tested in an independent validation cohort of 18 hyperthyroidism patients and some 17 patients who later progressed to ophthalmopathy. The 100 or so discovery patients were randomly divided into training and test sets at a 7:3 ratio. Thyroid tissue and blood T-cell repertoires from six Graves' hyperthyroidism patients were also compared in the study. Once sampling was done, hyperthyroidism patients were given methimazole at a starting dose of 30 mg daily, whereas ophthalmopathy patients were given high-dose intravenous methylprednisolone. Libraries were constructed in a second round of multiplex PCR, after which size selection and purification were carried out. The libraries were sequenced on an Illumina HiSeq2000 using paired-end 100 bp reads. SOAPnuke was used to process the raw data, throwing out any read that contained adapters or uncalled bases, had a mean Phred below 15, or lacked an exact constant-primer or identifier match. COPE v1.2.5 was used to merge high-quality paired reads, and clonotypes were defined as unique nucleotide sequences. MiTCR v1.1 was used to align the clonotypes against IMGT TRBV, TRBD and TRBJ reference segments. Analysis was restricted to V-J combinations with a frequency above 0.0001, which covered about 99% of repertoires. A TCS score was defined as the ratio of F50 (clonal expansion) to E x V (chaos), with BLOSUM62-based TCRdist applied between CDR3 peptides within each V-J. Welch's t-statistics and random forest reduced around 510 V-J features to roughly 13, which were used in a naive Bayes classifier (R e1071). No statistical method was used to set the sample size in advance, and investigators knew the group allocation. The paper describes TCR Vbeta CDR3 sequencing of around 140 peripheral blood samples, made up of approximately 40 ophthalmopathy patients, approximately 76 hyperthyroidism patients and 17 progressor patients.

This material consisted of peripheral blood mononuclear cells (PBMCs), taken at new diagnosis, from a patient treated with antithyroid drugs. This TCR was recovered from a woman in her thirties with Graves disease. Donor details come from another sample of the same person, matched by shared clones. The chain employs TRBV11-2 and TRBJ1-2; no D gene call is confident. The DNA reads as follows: TGTGCCAGCAGCTTAGAGGCGATATATGGCTACACCTTC. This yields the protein CASSLEAIYGYTF.